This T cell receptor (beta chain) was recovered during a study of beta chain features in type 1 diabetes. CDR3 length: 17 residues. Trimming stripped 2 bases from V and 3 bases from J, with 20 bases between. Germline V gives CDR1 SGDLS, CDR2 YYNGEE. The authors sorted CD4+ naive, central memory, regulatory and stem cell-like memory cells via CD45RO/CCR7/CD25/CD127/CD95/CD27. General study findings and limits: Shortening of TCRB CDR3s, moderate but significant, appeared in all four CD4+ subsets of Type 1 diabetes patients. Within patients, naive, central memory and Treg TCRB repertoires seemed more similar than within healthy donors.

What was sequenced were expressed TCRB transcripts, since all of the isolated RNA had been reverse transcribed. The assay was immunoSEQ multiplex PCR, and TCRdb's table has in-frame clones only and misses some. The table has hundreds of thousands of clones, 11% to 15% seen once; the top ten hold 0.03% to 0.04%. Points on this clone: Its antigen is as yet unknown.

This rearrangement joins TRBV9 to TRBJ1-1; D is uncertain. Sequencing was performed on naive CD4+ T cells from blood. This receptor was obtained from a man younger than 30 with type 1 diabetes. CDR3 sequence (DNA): TGTGCCAGCAGCGTGTATAGCCCGCTAACCTCGGACACTGAAGCTTTCTTT. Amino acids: CASSVYSPLTSDTEAFF.